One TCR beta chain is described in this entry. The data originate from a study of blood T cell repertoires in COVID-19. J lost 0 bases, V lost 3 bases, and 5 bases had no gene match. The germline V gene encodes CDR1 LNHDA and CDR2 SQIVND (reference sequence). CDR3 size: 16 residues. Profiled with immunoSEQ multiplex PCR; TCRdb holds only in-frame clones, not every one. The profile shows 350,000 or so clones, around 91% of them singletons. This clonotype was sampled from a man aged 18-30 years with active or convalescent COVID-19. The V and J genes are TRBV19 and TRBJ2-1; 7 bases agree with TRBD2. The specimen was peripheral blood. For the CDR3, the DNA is TGTGCCAGTAGTATTGTCGGGAGGAGCTCCTACAATGAGCAGTTCTTC. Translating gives CASSIVGRSSYNEQFF.